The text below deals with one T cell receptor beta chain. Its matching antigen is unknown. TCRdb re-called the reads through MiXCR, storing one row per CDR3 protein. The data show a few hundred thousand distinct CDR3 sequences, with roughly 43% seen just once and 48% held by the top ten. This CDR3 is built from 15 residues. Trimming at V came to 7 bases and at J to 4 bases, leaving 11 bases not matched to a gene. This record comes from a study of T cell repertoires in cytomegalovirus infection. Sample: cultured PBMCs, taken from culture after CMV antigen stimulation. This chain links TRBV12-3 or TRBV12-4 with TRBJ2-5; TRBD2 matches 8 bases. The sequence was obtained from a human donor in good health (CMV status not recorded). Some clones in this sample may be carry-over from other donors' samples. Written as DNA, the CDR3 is TGTGCCAGCACCCGGGGGGGTTGGGCAGTAGAGACCCAGTACTTC. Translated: CASTRGGWAVETQYF.